The clone carrying this T cell receptor (beta chain) was counted only a few times. Original processing notes: Estimated nucleated cell counts came from reference gene primer amplification. The table came from immunoSEQ multiplex PCR; TCRdb's copy has only in-frame clones and leaves some out. V and J calls and clone size are copied from that table; D and trimming were computed from the DNA. The profile covers 120,000 or so clones, with around 79% appearing a single time and about 2.3% taken by the ten largest. This sample is drawn from a study of blood T cell repertoires in COVID-19. Overall study: Both acute and convalescent COVID-19 samples were obtained from the United States, Italy and Spain. In each case, the material was cDNA or gDNA derived from T cells, B-cell-depleted T cells, or PBMCs.

CDR3 length equals 16 residues. V lost 2 bases, J lost 5 bases, and 16 bases lay in between. Germline lookup yields CDR1 SGDLS and CDR2 YYNGEE. Sequencing was performed on peripheral blood. This chain uses TRBV9 with TRBJ2-2, with D perhaps matching TRBD2 (7 bases). The clonotype was recovered from a man between 65 and 85 years old with acute or convalescent COVID-19. The chain's CDR3 is CASSVVPGGWTGELFF. The CDR3 DNA is TGTGCCAGCAGCGTCGTACCGGGGGGCTGGACCGGGGAGCTGTTTTTT.